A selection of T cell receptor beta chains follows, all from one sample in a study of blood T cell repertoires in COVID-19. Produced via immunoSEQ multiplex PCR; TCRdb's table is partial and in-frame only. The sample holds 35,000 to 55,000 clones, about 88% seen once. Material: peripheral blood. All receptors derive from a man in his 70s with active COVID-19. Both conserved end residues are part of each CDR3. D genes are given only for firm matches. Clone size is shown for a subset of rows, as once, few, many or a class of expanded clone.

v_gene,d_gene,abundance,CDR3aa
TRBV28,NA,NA,CATRFGPQHF
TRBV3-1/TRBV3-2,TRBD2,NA,CASSQEDVLTGGYNEQFF
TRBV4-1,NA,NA,CASSVRLAQPQHF
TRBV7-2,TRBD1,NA,CASSATRDRGNEQFF
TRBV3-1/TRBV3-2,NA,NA,CASSQDSSYNEQFF
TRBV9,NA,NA,CASSAGRDYSTDTQYF
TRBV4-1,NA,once,CASSQVLSRVNEKLFF
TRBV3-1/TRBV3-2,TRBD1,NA,CASDRGETQYF
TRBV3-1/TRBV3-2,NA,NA,CASSQRARVTGIRNHHTDTQYF
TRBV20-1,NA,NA,CSASKRGGNEKLFF
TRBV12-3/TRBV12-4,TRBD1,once,CASRDRGEAFF
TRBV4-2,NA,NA,CASSPNFQETQYF
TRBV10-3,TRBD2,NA,CAISESTLADEQFF
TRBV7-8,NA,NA,CASSLNRGVREKLFF
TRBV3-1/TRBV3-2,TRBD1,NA,CASSPQGQGSPLHF
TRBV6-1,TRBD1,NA,CASSEDGGQINSPLHF
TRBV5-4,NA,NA,CASSLDQGEKLFF
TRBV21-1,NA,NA,CASSQLKPEPTGNEQFF
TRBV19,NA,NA,CASSLLGLPWELFF
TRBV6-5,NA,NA,CASSYPGDEQYF
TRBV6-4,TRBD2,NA,CASRRTSGGAYEQFF
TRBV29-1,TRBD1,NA,CSVGETGGNTEAFF
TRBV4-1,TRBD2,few,CASSQIYRLAESYNEQFF
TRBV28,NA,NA,CASSSRLRGPSYEQYF
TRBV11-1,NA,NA,CASSPDLLPYGYTF
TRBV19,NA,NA,CASSIGQGSDTQYF
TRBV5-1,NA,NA,CASSLASSKRETQYF
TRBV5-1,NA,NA,CASSPREGKYSYEQYF
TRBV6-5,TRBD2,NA,CASSYSASGKIETQYF
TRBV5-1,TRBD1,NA,CASSLRGQGPETQYF
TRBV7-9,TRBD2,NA,CASSSGTSGVGETQYF
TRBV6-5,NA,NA,CASSRSISLSYEQYF
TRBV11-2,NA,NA,CASSLDRVGEKLFF
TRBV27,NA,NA,CASSLRGQPQHF
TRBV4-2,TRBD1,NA,CASSQVTGANEQFF
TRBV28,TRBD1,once,CASSYPPGQGNIQYF
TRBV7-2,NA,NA,CASSFQFNEKLFF
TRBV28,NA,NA,CASSAMAGDTKTYEQYF
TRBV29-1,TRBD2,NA,CSVAKSGRGETQYF
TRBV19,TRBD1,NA,CASSISGQGIYEQYF
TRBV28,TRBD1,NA,CASANRDSGYGYTF
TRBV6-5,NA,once,CASSPPGGLQPQHF
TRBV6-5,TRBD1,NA,CASHSGQGALRGQYF
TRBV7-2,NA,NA,CASSVSLEGETQYF
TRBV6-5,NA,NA,CASSLKISSYEQYF
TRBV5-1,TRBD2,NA,CASTPRRGGTNTGELFF
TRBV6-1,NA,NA,CASSEGWGANYGYTF